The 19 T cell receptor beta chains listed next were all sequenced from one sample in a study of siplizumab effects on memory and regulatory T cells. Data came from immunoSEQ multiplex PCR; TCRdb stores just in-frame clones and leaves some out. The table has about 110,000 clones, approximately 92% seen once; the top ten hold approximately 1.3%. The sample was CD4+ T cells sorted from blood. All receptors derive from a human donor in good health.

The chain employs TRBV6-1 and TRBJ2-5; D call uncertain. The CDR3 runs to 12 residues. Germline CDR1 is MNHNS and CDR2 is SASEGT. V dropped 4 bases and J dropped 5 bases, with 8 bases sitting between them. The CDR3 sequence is CASSALGETQYF. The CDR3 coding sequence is TGTGCCAGCAGTGCCCTAGGGGAGACCCAGTACTTC.

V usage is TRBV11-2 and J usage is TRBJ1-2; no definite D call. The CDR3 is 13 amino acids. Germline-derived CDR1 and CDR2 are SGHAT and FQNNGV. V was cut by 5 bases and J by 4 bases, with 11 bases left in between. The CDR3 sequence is CASSTDGSYGYTF. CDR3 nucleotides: TGTGCCAGCAGCACCGACGGGAGCTATGGCTACACCTTC.

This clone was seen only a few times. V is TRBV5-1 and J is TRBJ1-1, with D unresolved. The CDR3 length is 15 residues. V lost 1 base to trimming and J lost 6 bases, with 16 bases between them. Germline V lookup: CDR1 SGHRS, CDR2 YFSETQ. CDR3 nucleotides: TGCGCCAGCAGCTTGAACCCCAACAGTAACTCTGAAGCTTTCTTT. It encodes CASSLNPNSNSEAFF.

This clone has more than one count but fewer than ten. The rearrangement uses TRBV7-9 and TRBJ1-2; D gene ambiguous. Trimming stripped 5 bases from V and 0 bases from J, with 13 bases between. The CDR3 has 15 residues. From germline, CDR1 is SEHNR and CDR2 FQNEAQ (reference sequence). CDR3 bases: TGTGCCAGCAGCCTCCTCTGGGGAGCTAACTATGGCTACACCTTC. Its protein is CASSLLWGANYGYTF.

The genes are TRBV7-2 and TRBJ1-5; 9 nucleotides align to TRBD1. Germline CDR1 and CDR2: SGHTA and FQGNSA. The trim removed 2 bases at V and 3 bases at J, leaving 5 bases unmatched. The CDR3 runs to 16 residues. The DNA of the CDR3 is TGTGCCAGCAGCTTAAGACAGGGGGGGTCCAATCAGCCCCAGCATTTT. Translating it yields CASSLRQGGSNQPQHF.

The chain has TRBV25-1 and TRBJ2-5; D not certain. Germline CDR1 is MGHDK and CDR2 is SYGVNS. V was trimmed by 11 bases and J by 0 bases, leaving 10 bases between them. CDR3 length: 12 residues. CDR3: CASGRNQETQYF. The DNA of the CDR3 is TGTGCCTCTGGACGGAACCAAGAGACCCAGTACTTC.

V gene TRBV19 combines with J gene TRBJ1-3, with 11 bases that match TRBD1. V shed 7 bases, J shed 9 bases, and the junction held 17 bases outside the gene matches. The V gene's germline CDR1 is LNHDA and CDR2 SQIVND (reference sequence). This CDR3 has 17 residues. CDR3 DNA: TGTGCCAGTAATCGACCGGGACAGGGGGTCCAGAGGGGCACCATATATTTT. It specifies CASNRPGQGVQRGTIYF.

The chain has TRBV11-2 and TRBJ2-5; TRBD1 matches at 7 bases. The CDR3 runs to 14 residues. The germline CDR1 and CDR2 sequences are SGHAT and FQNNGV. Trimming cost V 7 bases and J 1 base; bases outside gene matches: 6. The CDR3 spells CASTWGQPQETQYF. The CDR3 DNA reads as TGTGCCAGCACCTGGGGACAGCCCCAAGAGACCCAGTACTTC. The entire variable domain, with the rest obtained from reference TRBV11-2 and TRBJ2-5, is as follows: EAGVAQSPRYKIIEKRQSVAFWCNPISGHATLYWYQQILGQGPKLLIQFQNNGVVDDSQLPKDRFSAERLKGVDSTLKIQPAKLEDSAVYLCASTWGQPQETQYFGPGTRLLVL.

The DNA for the CDR3 is TGTGCCAGCAGCTTATGGTCGCGCGGGAGGAGTCTATACAATGAGCAGTTCTTC. This encodes CASSLWSRGRSLYNEQFF. This chain links TRBV7-6 with TRBJ2-1, with 8 nucleotides matching TRBD2. Per the germline V gene, CDR1 is SGHVS and CDR2 is FNYEAQ. Germline trimming cut 2 bases from V and 4 bases from J; bases unmatched to any gene: 13. This CDR3 comprises 18 residues.

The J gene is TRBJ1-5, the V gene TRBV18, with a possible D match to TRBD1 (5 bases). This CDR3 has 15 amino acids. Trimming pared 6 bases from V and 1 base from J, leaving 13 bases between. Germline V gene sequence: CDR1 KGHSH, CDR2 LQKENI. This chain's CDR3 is CASSQQGGSNQPQHF. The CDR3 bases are TGTGCCAGCTCGCAGCAGGGTGGGAGCAATCAGCCCCAGCATTTT. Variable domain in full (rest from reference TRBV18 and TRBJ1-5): NAGVMQNPRHLVRRRGQEARLRCSPMKGHSHVYWYRQLPEEGLKFMVYLQKENIIDESGMPKERFSAEFPKEGPSILRIQQVVRGDSAAYFCASSQQGGSNQPQHFGDGTRLSIL.

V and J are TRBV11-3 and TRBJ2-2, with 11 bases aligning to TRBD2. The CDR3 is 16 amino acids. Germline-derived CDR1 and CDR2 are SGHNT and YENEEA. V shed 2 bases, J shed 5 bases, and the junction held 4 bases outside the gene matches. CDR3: CASSLTSGSGTGELFF. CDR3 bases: TGTGCCAGCAGCTTAACTAGCGGGAGCGGAACCGGGGAGCTGTTTTTT.

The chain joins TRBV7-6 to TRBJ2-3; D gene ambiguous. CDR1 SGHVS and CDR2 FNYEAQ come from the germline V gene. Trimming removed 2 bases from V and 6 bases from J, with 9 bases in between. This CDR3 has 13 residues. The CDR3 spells CASSLPSWDTQYF. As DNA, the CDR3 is TGTGCCAGCAGCTTACCCTCATGGGATACGCAGTATTTT.

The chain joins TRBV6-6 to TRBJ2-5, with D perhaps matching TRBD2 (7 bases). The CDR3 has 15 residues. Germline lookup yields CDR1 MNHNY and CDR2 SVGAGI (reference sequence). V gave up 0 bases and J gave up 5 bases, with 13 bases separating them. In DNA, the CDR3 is TGTGCCAGCAGTTACTCGGGGGGGGGCGGGGAGACCCAGTACTTC. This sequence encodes CASSYSGGGGETQYF.

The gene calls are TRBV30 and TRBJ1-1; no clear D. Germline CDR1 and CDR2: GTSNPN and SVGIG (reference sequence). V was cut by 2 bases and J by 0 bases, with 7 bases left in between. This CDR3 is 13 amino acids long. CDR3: CAWSSQMNTEAFF. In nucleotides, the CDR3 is TGTGCCTGGAGTTCTCAGATGAACACTGAAGCTTTCTTT.

The CDR3 loop reads CASSHYLKFGNIQYF. CDR3 nucleotides: TGCGCCAGCAGCCACTATTTAAAGTTCGGCAACATTCAGTACTTC. The chain couples TRBV4-1 to TRBJ2-4; D ambiguous. From germline, CDR1 is MGHRA and CDR2 YSYEKL. V gave up 3 bases and J gave up 7 bases, with 16 bases separating them. This CDR3 is 15 amino acids long.

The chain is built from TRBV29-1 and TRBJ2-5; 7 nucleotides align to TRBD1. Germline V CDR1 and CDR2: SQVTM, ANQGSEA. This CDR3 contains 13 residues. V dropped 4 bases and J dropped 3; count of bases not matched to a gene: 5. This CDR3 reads CSVVPGQKETQYF. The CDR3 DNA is TGCAGCGTTGTACCGGGACAGAAAGAGACCCAGTACTTC.

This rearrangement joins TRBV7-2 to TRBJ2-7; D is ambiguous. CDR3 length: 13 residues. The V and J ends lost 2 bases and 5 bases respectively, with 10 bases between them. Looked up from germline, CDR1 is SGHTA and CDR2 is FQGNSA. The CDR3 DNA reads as TGTGCCAGCAGCTTACCAAGCCCCGACGAGCAGTACTTC. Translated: CASSLPSPDEQYF.

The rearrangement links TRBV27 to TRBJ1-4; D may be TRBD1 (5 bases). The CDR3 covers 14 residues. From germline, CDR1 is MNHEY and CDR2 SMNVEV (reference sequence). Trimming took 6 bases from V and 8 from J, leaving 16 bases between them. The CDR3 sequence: CASSRRLGGEKLFF. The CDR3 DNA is TGTGCCAGCAGCCGCCGACTGGGGGGGGAAAAACTGTTTTTT.

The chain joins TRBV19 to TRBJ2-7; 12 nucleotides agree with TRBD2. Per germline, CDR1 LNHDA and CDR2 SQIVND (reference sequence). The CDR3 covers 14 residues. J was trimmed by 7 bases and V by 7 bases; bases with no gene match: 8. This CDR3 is CASIWTSGAGEQYF. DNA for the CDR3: TGTGCCAGTATCTGGACTAGCGGGGCGGGAGAGCAGTACTTC.